A selection of T cell receptor beta chains follows, all from one sample in a study of T cell responses to AZD1222 COVID-19 vaccine. Method: immunoSEQ multiplex PCR; TCRdb's copy keeps in-frame clones and lacks some. The sample holds 200,000 to 250,000 clones, around 93% seen once. The sequences come from peripheral blood, collected on day 0 of MenACWY control vaccination. The source is an adult in good health. Each CDR3 is given with its conserved first and last residue. Each record gives: V gene, J gene, clone size, D gene, CDR3 protein, CDR3 DNA. D genes are given only for firm matches. Rows give clone size only sometimes, using once, few, many, or a class for an expanded clone.

>TRBV15|TRBJ1-5|few|NA
CATGRGGGNQPQHF
TGTGCCACGGGCCGGGGGGGTGGCAATCAGCCCCAGCATTTT
>TRBV5-1|TRBJ1-3|NA|TRBD1
CASSLDRDAGNTIYF
TGCGCCAGCAGCCTCGACAGGGACGCTGGAAACACCATATATTTT
>TRBV14|TRBJ2-7|NA|TRBD1
CATGQGPVEQYF
TGTGCCACCGGACAGGGACCCGTGGAGCAGTACTTC
>TRBV3-1/TRBV3-2|TRBJ1-2|NA|NA
CASSQRPASYTF
TGTGCCAGCAGCCAAAGGCCCGCGAGCTACACCTTC
>TRBV7-9|TRBJ1-1|NA|NA
CASSFGSFTEAFF
TGTGCCAGCAGCTTTGGGTCTTTCACTGAAGCTTTCTTT
>TRBV27|TRBJ2-1|NA|TRBD2
CASSLWSGGSDEQFF
TGTGCCAGCAGTTTGTGGAGCGGGGGGTCGGATGAGCAGTTCTTC
>TRBV5-4|TRBJ1-5|NA|NA
CASSHQGSNQPQHF
TGTGCCAGCAGCCATCAGGGTAGCAATCAGCCCCAGCATTTT
>TRBV4-2|TRBJ2-5|few|NA
CASARANQETQYF
TGTGCCAGCGCGCGGGCGAACCAAGAGACCCAGTACTTC
>TRBV21-1|TRBJ2-4|NA|NA
CASSRSGQAIRELAKNIQYF
TGTGCCAGCAGCCGCTCGGGACAGGCTATTAGGGAGCTAGCCAAAAACATTCAGTACTTC
>TRBV6-5|TRBJ2-6|NA|TRBD1
CASRTGGSGANVLTF
TGTGCCAGCCGAACAGGGGGCTCCGGGGCCAACGTCCTGACTTTC
>TRBV19|TRBJ1-1|NA|TRBD1
CASSIVGTANTEAFF
TGTGCCAGTAGTATAGTCGGGACAGCGAACACTGAAGCTTTCTTT
>TRBV5-1|TRBJ1-5|NA|TRBD1
CASRQGGGFNQPQHF
TGCGCCAGCCGACAGGGCGGAGGGTTTAATCAGCCCCAGCATTTT
>TRBV5-1|TRBJ1-4|NA|TRBD1
CASSPDRLGEKLFF
TGCGCCAGCAGCCCGGACAGGTTAGGTGAAAAACTGTTTTTT
>TRBV30|TRBJ1-1|NA|NA
CAWSRNGVTEAFF
TGTGCCTGGAGCCGAAATGGGGTGACTGAAGCTTTCTTT
>TRBV5-1|TRBJ1-6|NA|TRBD1
CASSRTGKDSPLHF
TGCGCCAGCAGCAGGACAGGGAAGGATTCACCCCTCCACTTT
>TRBV9|TRBJ1-4|NA|NA
CASSVAPMGLNEKLFF
TGTGCCAGCAGCGTAGCCCCCATGGGTTTAAATGAAAAACTGTTTTTT
>TRBV19|TRBJ2-7|NA|NA
CASSIRKTWYF
TGTGCCAGTAGTATCAGGAAAACATGGTACTTC
>TRBV19|TRBJ1-2|NA|NA
CASSIGGFLGDGYTF
TGTGCCAGTAGTATAGGAGGATTCCTGGGGGATGGCTACACCTTC
>TRBV7-2|TRBJ2-7|NA|NA
CASRPTGSYEQYF
TGTGCCAGCAGGCCAACGGGCTCCTACGAGCAGTACTTC
>TRBV30|TRBJ1-5|NA|TRBD1
CAWRGQEGQPQHF
TGTGCCTGGAGGGGACAGGAGGGACAGCCCCAGCATTTT
>TRBV5-1|TRBJ2-5|NA|TRBD2
CASSLTGTSGSETQYF
TGCGCCAGCAGCTTGACCGGGACTAGCGGTTCTGAGACCCAGTACTTC
>TRBV11-3|TRBJ2-3|NA|TRBD2
CASASSGGAGDTQYF
TGTGCCAGCGCAAGTAGCGGGGGGGCCGGAGATACGCAGTATTTT
>TRBV11-2|TRBJ2-3|NA|TRBD2
CASSSGLAGHTDTQYF
TGTGCCAGCAGCTCCGGACTAGCGGGACACACAGATACGCAGTATTTT
>TRBV6-5|TRBJ1-4|NA|TRBD1
CASRTRDRSEKLFF
TGTGCCAGCAGGACCCGGGACAGGAGTGAAAAACTGTTTTTT
>TRBV4-2|TRBJ2-3|NA|NA
CASSQGGSTGTDTQYF
TGTGCCAGCAGCCAAGGGGGGTCGACTGGAACAGATACGCAGTATTTT
>TRBV27|TRBJ1-2|NA|TRBD1
CASSRGGAWGYTF
TGTGCCAGCAGTCGAGGGGGCGCCTGGGGCTACACCTTC
>TRBV4-3|TRBJ2-3|NA|NA
CASSQGTVTTDTQYF
TGCGCCAGCAGCCAAGGGACAGTTACCACAGATACGCAGTATTTT
>TRBV3-1/TRBV3-2|TRBJ2-7|NA|NA
CASSPTGVYEQYF
TGTGCCAGCAGCCCGACAGGCGTCTACGAGCAGTACTTC
>TRBV6-2/TRBV6-3|TRBJ1-1|NA|NA
CASSYRVNTEAFF
TGTGCCAGCAGTTACAGGGTGAACACTGAAGCTTTCTTT
>TRBV6-5|TRBJ1-2|NA|NA
CASKIDLMDGYTF
TGTGCCAGCAAAATCGACTTGATGGATGGCTACACCTTC
>TRBV6-2/TRBV6-3|TRBJ2-2|NA|NA
CASSQALELFF
TGTGCCAGCAGTCAGGCCCTGGAGCTGTTTTTT
>TRBV7-9|TRBJ2-2|NA|NA
CASSRDSANTGELFF
TGTGCCAGCAGCAGAGACAGCGCAAACACCGGGGAGCTGTTTTTT
>TRBV6-4|TRBJ1-5|NA|NA
CASSGEYSNQPQHF
TGTGCCAGCAGTGGGGAATATAGCAATCAGCCCCAGCATTTT
>TRBV19|TRBJ1-5|NA|NA
CASSIGGDQPQHF
TGTGCCAGTAGTATAGGTGGAGATCAGCCCCAGCATTTT
>TRBV5-6|TRBJ1-5|NA|NA
CASSLGLVSVGAQHF
TGTGCCAGCAGCTTGGGGCTCGTCTCCGTGGGGGCCCAGCATTTT
>TRBV6-5|TRBJ1-2|NA|NA
CASSMIGGGYTF
TGTGCCAGCAGTATGATTGGGGGGGGCTACACCTTC
>TRBV11-2|TRBJ1-2|NA|TRBD1
CASSVLPGQGVNGYTF
TGTGCCAGCAGCGTACTCCCGGGACAGGGAGTTAATGGCTACACCTTC
>TRBV30|TRBJ1-6|NA|NA
CAWSRRQTNSPLHF
TGTGCCTGGAGTCGAAGACAGACCAATTCACCCCTCCACTTT
>TRBV6-5|TRBJ1-3|NA|NA
CASTGSGNTIYF
TGTGCCAGCACGGGAAGTGGAAACACCATATATTTT
>TRBV19|TRBJ1-5|once|NA
CASSFLNQPQHF
TGTGCCAGTAGTTTCCTGAATCAGCCCCAGCATTTT
>TRBV12-5|TRBJ1-4|NA|NA
CASGPSGGAEKLFF
TGTGCTAGTGGTCCCTCTGGGGGGGCGGAAAAACTGTTTTTT
>TRBV9|TRBJ1-2|NA|NA
CASSVRGTVNYGYTF
TGTGCCAGCAGCGTACGAGGGACGGTGAACTATGGCTACACCTTC
>TRBV4-3|TRBJ2-1|NA|TRBD2
CASSQDGTSGHNEQFF
TGCGCCAGCAGCCAAGATGGGACTAGCGGCCACAATGAGCAGTTCTTC
>TRBV4-1|TRBJ1-1|NA|NA
CASSYSPSRESNGAFF
TGCGCCAGCAGCTATTCCCCGTCCAGGGAGTCTAATGGAGCTTTCTTT
>TRBV18|TRBJ1-6|NA|NA
CASSPNRSNSPLHF
TGTGCCAGCTCACCAAACAGATCAAATTCACCCCTCCACTTT
>TRBV7-9|TRBJ1-5|NA|NA
CASSLGQAQPQHF
TGTGCCAGCAGCTTGGGGCAGGCCCAGCCCCAGCATTTT
>TRBV19|TRBJ1-5|NA|TRBD1
CASSVGQDVQPQHF
TGTGCCAGTAGTGTCGGACAGGACGTTCAGCCCCAGCATTTT
>TRBV3-1/TRBV3-2|TRBJ2-1|NA|TRBD2
CASSLAGGFNEQFF
TGTGCCAGCAGTTTAGCGGGGGGCTTCAATGAGCAGTTCTTC
>TRBV12-3/TRBV12-4|TRBJ1-2|NA|NA
CASSPLRDFGYTF
TGTGCCAGCAGTCCACTAAGGGATTTCGGCTACACCTTC
>TRBV7-8|TRBJ1-4|NA|TRBD1
CASSLGQGSEKLFF
TGTGCCAGCAGCTTAGGACAGGGTAGTGAAAAACTGTTTTTT
>TRBV7-2|TRBJ1-1|NA|TRBD1
CASSLTGLANTEAFF
TGTGCCAGCAGCCTGACAGGGTTAGCGAACACTGAAGCTTTCTTT
>TRBV6-5|TRBJ1-5|NA|NA
CASSPSNQPQHF
TGTGCCAGCAGTCCCTCTAATCAGCCCCAGCATTTT
>TRBV10-3|TRBJ1-5|once|NA
CAISEGNQPQHF
TGTGCCATCAGTGAGGGGAATCAGCCCCAGCATTTT
>TRBV7-2|TRBJ2-3|NA|TRBD1
CASSPQGVGTDTQYF
TGTGCCAGCAGCCCGCAGGGGGTCGGCACAGATACGCAGTATTTT
>TRBV6-2/TRBV6-3|TRBJ1-1|NA|NA
CASSYPRNTEAFF
TGTGCCAGCAGTTACCCCAGGAACACTGAAGCTTTCTTT
>TRBV6-2/TRBV6-3|TRBJ1-1|NA|NA
CASSLARANTEAFF
TGTGCCAGCAGCCTCGCCCGGGCCAACACTGAAGCTTTCTTT
>TRBV6-6|TRBJ1-6|NA|NA
CATGRGEVNSPLHF
TGTGCCACAGGGAGAGGGGAGGTTAATTCACCCCTCCACTTT